This TCR beta chain was retrieved from a study of blood T cell repertoires in COVID-19. Study in general: T cells, B-cell-depleted T cells, or PBMCs supplied cDNA or gDNA.

V lost 2 bases to trimming and J lost 1 base, with 7 bases between them. The length of the CDR3 is 14 residues. Germline CDR1 is LNHDA and CDR2 is SQIVND (reference sequence). Sequencing was performed with immunoSEQ multiplex PCR; in TCRdb, only in-frame clones are kept and a portion is missing. The sample includes about 260,000 clones, 75% to 95% of them seen just once. This receptor was taken from a person between 18 and 35 years old with COVID-19, enrolled during active disease. The sequencing input was peripheral blood. The gene calls are TRBV19 and TRBJ2-3, with D hard to call. The CDR3, as DNA: TGTGCCAGTAGTATAATTCGGGGCACAGATACGCAGTATTTT. As protein: CASSIIRGTDTQYF.